This T cell receptor beta chain comes out of a study of T cell responses to AZD1222 COVID-19 vaccine. TCRdb's copy holds only in-frame clones and misses some; the assay was immunoSEQ multiplex PCR. The sample includes some 150,000 clones, roughly 90% seen only once; the top ten take around 4.5%. Points from the study as a whole: Dominant at 160-218 and 743-854, vaccine-associated CD4 TCRs also spanned spike. Females made up more of the donors, who were largely white British, and clonal diversity may have come out too low. Reports say nearly half of spike-specific TCRs go after unmutated variant regions. At baseline, just a handful of AZD1222 recipients tested seropositive.

A remark on this clone: The antigen is not known.

Looked up from germline, CDR1 is MNHNY and CDR2 is SVGAGI (reference sequence). The CDR3 is made up of 13 amino acids. Losses at the gene ends were 11 bases for V and 4 bases for J; bases not matched to a gene: 8. Here the sequenced sample was peripheral blood, taken 28 days after the second AZD1222 dose. The TCR was taken from an adult who received the AZD1222 COVID-19 vaccine. The chain couples TRBV6-6 to TRBJ1-3, with TRBD1 matching 7 bases. The CDR3 bases are TGTGCCGGAGCAGGGGGAGCCGGAAACACCATATATTTT. Protein: CAGAGGAGNTIYF.